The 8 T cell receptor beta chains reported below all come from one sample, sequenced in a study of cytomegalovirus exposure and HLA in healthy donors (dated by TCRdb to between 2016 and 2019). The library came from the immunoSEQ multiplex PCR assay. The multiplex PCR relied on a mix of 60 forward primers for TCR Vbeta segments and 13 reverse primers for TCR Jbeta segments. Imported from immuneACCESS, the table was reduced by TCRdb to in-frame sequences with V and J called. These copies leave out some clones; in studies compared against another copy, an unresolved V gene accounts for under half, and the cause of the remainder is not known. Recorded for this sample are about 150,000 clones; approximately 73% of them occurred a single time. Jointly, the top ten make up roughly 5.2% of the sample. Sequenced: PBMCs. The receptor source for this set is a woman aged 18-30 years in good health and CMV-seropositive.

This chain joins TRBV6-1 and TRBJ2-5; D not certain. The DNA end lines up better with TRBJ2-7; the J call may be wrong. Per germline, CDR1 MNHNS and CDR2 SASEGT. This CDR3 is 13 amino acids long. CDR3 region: CASSEKSAYEQYF. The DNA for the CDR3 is TGTGCCAGCAGTGAAAAGAGCGCCTACGAGCAGTACTTC.

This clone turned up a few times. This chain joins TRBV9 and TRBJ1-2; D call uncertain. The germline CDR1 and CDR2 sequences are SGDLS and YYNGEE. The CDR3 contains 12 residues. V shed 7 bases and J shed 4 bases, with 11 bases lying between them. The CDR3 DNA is TGTGCCAGCCTCCCGGGTAGCTATGGCTACACCTTC. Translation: CASLPGSYGYTF.

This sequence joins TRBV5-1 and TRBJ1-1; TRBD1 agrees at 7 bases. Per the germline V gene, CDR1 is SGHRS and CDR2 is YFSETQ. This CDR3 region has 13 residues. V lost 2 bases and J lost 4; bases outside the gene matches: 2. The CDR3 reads CASSFRQGTEAFF. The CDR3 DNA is TGCGCCAGCAGCTTCAGACAGGGCACTGAAGCTTTCTTT.

The DNA for the CDR3 is TGTGCCAGCAGCCAACTCCGGGATAGGGGGACGGAGCAGTACTTC. Translated: CASSQLRDRGTEQYF. The J gene is TRBJ2-7, the V gene TRBV14; tentative D call: TRBD1 (6 bases). Germline lookup yields CDR1 SGHDN and CDR2 FVKESK. Trimming took 2 bases from V and 7 from J, leaving 18 bases between them. CDR3 length: 15 residues.

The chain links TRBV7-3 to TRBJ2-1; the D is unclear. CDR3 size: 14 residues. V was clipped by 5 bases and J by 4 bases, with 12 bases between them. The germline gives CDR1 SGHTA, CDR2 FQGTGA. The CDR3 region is CASSPDLPYNEQFF. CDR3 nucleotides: TGTGCCAGCAGCCCCGACTTACCATACAATGAGCAGTTCTTC.

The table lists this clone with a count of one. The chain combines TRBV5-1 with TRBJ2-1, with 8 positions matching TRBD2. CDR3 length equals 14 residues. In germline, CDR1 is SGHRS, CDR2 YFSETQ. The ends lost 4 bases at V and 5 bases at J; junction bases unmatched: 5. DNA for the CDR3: TGCGCCAGCAGCCCGGGACTAGGAGACAATGAGCAGTTCTTC. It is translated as CASSPGLGDNEQFF. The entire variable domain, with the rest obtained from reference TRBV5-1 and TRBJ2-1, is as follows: KAGVTQTPRYLIKTRGQQVTLSCSPISGHRSVSWYQQTPGQGLQFLFEYFSETQRNKGNFPGRFSGRQFSNSRSEMNVSTLELGDSALYLCASSPGLGDNEQFFGPGTRLTVL.

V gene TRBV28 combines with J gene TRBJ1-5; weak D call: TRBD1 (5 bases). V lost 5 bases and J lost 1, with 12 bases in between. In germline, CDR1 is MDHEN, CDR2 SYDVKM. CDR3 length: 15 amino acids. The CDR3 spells CASSITGQSNQPQHF. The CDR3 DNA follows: TGTGCCAGCAGTATAACAGGCCAGAGCAATCAGCCCCAGCATTTT. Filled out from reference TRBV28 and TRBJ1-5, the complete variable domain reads DVKVTQSSRYLVKRTGEKVFLECVQDMDHENMFWYRQDPGLGLRLIYFSYDVKMKEKGDIPEGYSVSREKKERFSLILESASTNQTSMYLCASSITGQSNQPQHFGDGTRLSIL.

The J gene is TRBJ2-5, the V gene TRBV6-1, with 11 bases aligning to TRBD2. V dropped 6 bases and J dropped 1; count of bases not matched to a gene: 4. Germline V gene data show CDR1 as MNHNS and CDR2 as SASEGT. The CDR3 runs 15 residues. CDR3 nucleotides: TGTGCCAGCAGGATCACTAGCGGGGGCCAAGAGACCCAGTACTTC. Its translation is CASRITSGGQETQYF.